The 19 T cell receptor beta chains presented below share a single source sample, sequenced in a study of T cells in Graves' hyperthyroidism and ophthalmopathy. The investigators amplified TCR beta CDR3 regions from RNA transcripts. Primed by the HTBI set, a first-round RT-PCR was run on the TCR CDR3. TCRdb ran MiXCR on the multiplex PCR reads and lists one entry per CDR3 protein. The sample carries fewer than 750,000 distinct CDR3 sequences, about 15% recorded once. Input material: blood. The receptor set was obtained from a woman in her fifties or sixties with Graves' ophthalmopathy.

The CDR3 protein is CASSFQEGGRPAYEQYF. Here the CDR3 DNA reads TGTGCCAGCAGCTTCCAAGAGGGGGGGCGTCCGGCCTACGAGCAGTACTTC. The gene calls are TRBV7-9 and TRBJ2-7; D might be TRBD2 (7 bases). Trimming pared 3 bases from V and 2 bases from J, leaving 20 bases between. The V gene's germline CDR1 is SEHNR and CDR2 FQNEAQ (reference sequence). The CDR3 loop spans 17 amino acids.

This clonotype was recorded only once. The DNA of the CDR3 is TGTGCCAGCAGCAAGCAAGGTAGACTAGGGTACAATGAGCAGTTCTTC. Translated: CASSKQGRLGYNEQFF. The chain joins TRBV11-2 to TRBJ2-1; a possible D gene is TRBD2 (6 bases). Germline CDR1 SGHAT, CDR2 FQNNGV. The CDR3 is made up of 16 amino acids. Trimming removed 5 bases at V and 4 bases at J, with 18 bases between.

CDR3: CASSLGPGLAGTYEQYF. In DNA, the CDR3 is TGTGCCAGCAGCTTAGGCCCGGGACTAGCGGGAACCTACGAGCAGTACTTC. This sequence joins TRBV13 and TRBJ2-7, with 13 bases that match TRBD2. This CDR3 has 17 amino acids. V trimming: 0 bases; J trimming: 2 bases; junction bases outside the gene matches: 4. From germline, CDR1 is PRHDT and CDR2 FYEKMQ (reference sequence).

This clonotype has just one count. This may arise from a read error, as a much more abundant clone is one base away. The V and J genes are TRBV27 and TRBJ2-4; possibly TRBD2 for D (5 bases). Trimming removed 6 bases at V and 3 bases at J, with 18 bases between. Per the germline V gene, CDR1 is MNHEY and CDR2 is SMNVEV (reference sequence). The CDR3 totals 16 residues. Here the CDR3 reads CASSQLVCRVKNIQYF. CDR3 nucleotides: TGTGCCAGCAGCCAACTAGTCTGTCGAGTCAAAAACATTCAGTACTTC.

This clonotype was detected ten times or more. The gene calls are TRBV11-3 and TRBJ1-1; D unresolved. The CDR3 consists of 16 residues. V lost 5 bases and J lost 3, with 19 bases in between. The V gene's germline CDR1 is SGHNT and CDR2 YENEEA. CDR3 protein: CASSPGGGRAYTEAFF. In DNA form, the CDR3 reads TGTGCCAGCAGCCCGGGAGGCGGGAGGGCCTACACTGAAGCTTTCTTT.

This clonotype has at least ten counts. V and J are TRBV6-2 or TRBV6-3 and TRBJ2-1; tentatively, D is TRBD1 or TRBD2 (5 bases each). From germline, CDR1 is MNHEY and CDR2 SVGEGT. V lost 6 bases, J lost 10 bases, and 13 bases lay in between. The CDR3 has 12 residues. The CDR3 sequence: CASRGTRDEQFF. For the CDR3, the DNA is TGTGCCAGCAGGGGCACCCGGGACGAGCAGTTCTTC.

This clonotype was seen ten or more times. J is TRBJ2-3 and V is TRBV7-3; 14 positions match TRBD2. V shed 5 bases and J 4 bases; nucleotides not matched to a gene: 17. Per the germline V gene, CDR1 is SGHTA and CDR2 is FQGTGA. The CDR3 spans 20 residues. CDR3 sequence: CASSKWGTSGRASGSDTQYF. The CDR3 region has the DNA TGTGCCAGCAGCAAATGGGGGACTAGCGGGAGAGCGTCGGGCTCAGATACGCAGTATTTT.

This sequence joins TRBV5-4 and TRBJ2-5; D might be TRBD1 (6 bases). This CDR3 is built from 16 residues. V dropped 0 bases and J dropped 5 bases, with 17 bases sitting between them. CDR1 SGHNT and CDR2 YYREEE come from the germline V gene (reference sequence). The CDR3 DNA sequence: TGTGCCAGCAGCTTGGGGTACAGGGTAAAAGGGGAGACCCAGTACTTC. Translation gives CASSLGYRVKGETQYF.

This clonotype was detected ten times or more. This chain links TRBV27 with TRBJ2-7; the D gene could be TRBD1 or TRBD2 (6 bases each). Germline V CDR1 and CDR2: MNHEY, SMNVEV (reference sequence). Trimming removed 3 bases from V and 3 bases from J, with 21 bases in between. The CDR3 runs to 17 residues. The CDR3 nucleotides read TGTGCCAGCAGTTTGGCGTTGGATAGACTAGGGGGCTACGAGCAGTACTTC. Translating gives CASSLALDRLGGYEQYF.

This clonotype turned up a few times. In DNA, the CDR3 is TGCAGTGCTAGGAACCTAGGGGATCAGCCCCAGCATTTT. Its protein is CSARNLGDQPQHF. The gene calls are TRBV20-1 and TRBJ1-5; a possible D gene is TRBD1 (5 bases). Germline assignment: CDR1 DFQATT and CDR2 SNEGSKA (reference sequence). V lost 3 bases to trimming and J lost 5 bases, with 11 bases between them. This CDR3 is built from 13 residues.

The J gene is TRBJ2-7, the V gene TRBV4-1; TRBD2 agrees at 9 bases. With 0 bases clipped from V and 4 bases from J, the junction kept 7 bases outside the gene matches. The CDR3 has 16 amino acids. Germline V gives CDR1 MGHRA, CDR2 YSYEKL. CDR3 region: CASSQDLVAGAYEQYF. CDR3 nucleotide sequence: TGCGCCAGCAGCCAAGATCTGGTAGCGGGAGCTTACGAGCAGTACTTC.

This chain uses TRBV6-2 or TRBV6-3 with TRBJ1-2, with D maybe TRBD1 (5 bases). CDR3 size: 13 residues. Germline V gene data show CDR1 as MNHEY and CDR2 as SVGEGT. V was cut by 3 bases and J by 7 bases, with 12 bases left in between. The chain's CDR3 is CASSYTRQSGYTF. The CDR3 DNA sequence: TGTGCCAGCAGTTATACCCGACAGAGTGGCTACACCTTC.

The chain couples TRBV9 to TRBJ2-5; 13 bases are a match to TRBD2. The V segment lost 0 bases and the J segment 5 bases; nucleotides outside the gene matches: 10. The CDR3 has 18 residues. Germline loops: CDR1 SGDLS, CDR2 YYNGEE. As DNA, the CDR3 is TGTGCCAGCAGCGTAGTCGGGACTAGCGGGATATGGGAGGAGACCCAGTACTTC. It codes for CASSVVGTSGIWEETQYF.

This clonotype was counted a few times. V gene TRBV29-1 combines with J gene TRBJ2-1, with no clear D. The germline gives CDR1 SQVTM, CDR2 ANQGSEA. The CDR3 consists of 15 residues. V lost 2 bases, J lost 5 bases, and 16 bases lay in between. As DNA, the CDR3 is TGCAGCGTTGAAAGTAATCTGGATTACAACAATGAGCAGTTCTTC. This sequence encodes CSVESNLDYNNEQFF.

This clonotype occurred once. The chain couples TRBV14 to TRBJ2-2; 10 bases agree with TRBD1. The CDR3 contains 16 residues. V was clipped by 5 bases and J by 6 bases; unmatched bases: 9. Per the germline V gene, CDR1 is SGHDN and CDR2 is FVKESK. The CDR3 loop is CASSDPGQGISGELFF. The CDR3 bases are TGTGCCAGCAGCGATCCGGGACAGGGGATTTCCGGGGAGCTGTTTTTT.

This clonotype was recorded many times. V usage is TRBV24-1 and J usage is TRBJ2-5; 8 nucleotides align to TRBD1. CDR1 and CDR2 (germline): KGHDR, SFDVKD. The CDR3 runs 13 residues. J was trimmed by 2 bases and V by 7 bases; bases with no gene match: 2. Here the CDR3 reads CATSGQGQETQYF. As DNA, the CDR3 is TGTGCCACCAGCGGACAGGGACAAGAGACCCAGTACTTC.

This clonotype was seen many times. The J gene is TRBJ2-5, the V gene TRBV5-1; weak D call: TRBD2 (6 bases). Germline CDR1 reads SGHRS; CDR2 reads YFSETQ. V lost 4 bases and J 5 bases, leaving 12 bases between the germline ends. CDR3 size: 13 residues. The CDR3, as DNA: TGCGCCAGCAGCGCGGGAAAGGGGGAGACCCAGTACTTC. This translates into CASSAGKGETQYF.

In this sample, this clonotype turned up many times. This chain uses TRBV7-9 with TRBJ1-2; D is undetermined. This CDR3 contains 13 residues. Trimming removed 8 bases at V and 7 bases at J, with 17 bases between. CDR1 is SEHNR and CDR2 is FQNEAQ in the germline V gene (reference sequence). The CDR3 coding sequence is TGTGCCAGCGCCCCGACTAGTCCGGGTGGCTACACCTTC. Its protein is CASAPTSPGGYTF.

This clonotype was observed a few times. The chain joins TRBV5-5 to TRBJ2-1, with TRBD2 as a possible D gene (7 bases). Trimming cost V 3 bases and J 0 bases, with 13 bases left between them. This CDR3 contains 16 residues. Germline V gene sequence: CDR1 SGHKS, CDR2 YYEKEE (reference sequence). This CDR3 is CASSSTGLVSYNEQFF. The CDR3 DNA reads TGTGCCAGCAGCTCGACAGGACTAGTCTCCTACAATGAGCAGTTCTTC. Using reference TRBV5-5 and TRBJ2-1 for the parts outside the CDR3, the full variable domain is DAGVTQSPTHLIKTRGQQVTLRCSPISGHKSVSWYQQVLGQGPQFIFQYYEKEERGRGNFPDRFSARQFPNYSSELNVNALLLGDSALYLCASSSTGLVSYNEQFFGPGTRLTVL.